Listed below are T cell receptor beta chains from one sample, sequenced in a study of somatic mutations in cytotoxic T cells in rheumatoid arthritis. The protocol was immunoSEQ multiplex PCR, while the TCRdb copy is restricted to in-frame clones and leaves out a portion. This table has about 20,000 clones, roughly nine tenths appearing once. Sequencing input: CD8+ T cells sorted from blood. These receptors were collected from a man aged 40-49 years in good health. The CDR3 runs from the conserved cysteine through the conserved F or W. Each record gives: V gene, CDR3 length, D gene, clone size, J gene, CDR3 DNA, CDR3 protein. The D gene is left open where the match is weak. Not every row has a clone size; where given, it reads once, few, many or a size class.

V gene: TRBV21-1
CDR3 length: 15
D gene: NA
clone size: NA
J gene: TRBJ2-1
CDR3 DNA: TGTGCCAGCAGCAAGGAGCGGGAGTTCTACAATGAGCAGTTCTTC
CDR3 protein: CASSKEREFYNEQFF

V gene: TRBV13
CDR3 length: 15
D gene: TRBD1
clone size: NA
J gene: TRBJ2-1
CDR3 DNA: TGTGCCAGCAGCGAGACAGGGTTCTCCTACAATGAGCAGTTCTTC
CDR3 protein: CASSETGFSYNEQFF

V gene: TRBV28
CDR3 length: 13
D gene: NA
clone size: once
J gene: TRBJ2-7
CDR3 DNA: TGTGCCAGCAGTTTATCCCGATCCTACGAGCAGTACTTC
CDR3 protein: CASSLSRSYEQYF

V gene: TRBV9
CDR3 length: 16
D gene: NA
clone size: NA
J gene: TRBJ1-1
CDR3 DNA: TGTGCCAGCAGCCCCCGCGCAACAGTCATGAACACTGAAGCTTTCTTT
CDR3 protein: CASSPRATVMNTEAFF

V gene: TRBV30
CDR3 length: 13
D gene: NA
clone size: NA
J gene: TRBJ2-7
CDR3 DNA: TGTGCCTGGAGTGTAGGACGGTCCTACGAGCAGTACTTC
CDR3 protein: CAWSVGRSYEQYF

V gene: TRBV6-6
CDR3 length: 13
D gene: NA
clone size: once
J gene: TRBJ2-2
CDR3 DNA: TGTGCCAGCAGTTTTACGAACACCGGGGAGCTGTTTTTT
CDR3 protein: CASSFTNTGELFF

V gene: TRBV4-2
CDR3 length: 16
D gene: TRBD2
clone size: NA
J gene: TRBJ2-7
CDR3 DNA: TGTGCCAGCAGCCAAGAGCGAGCGGGAGTCTTCTACGAGCAGTACTTC
CDR3 protein: CASSQERAGVFYEQYF

V gene: TRBV4-1
CDR3 length: 16
D gene: NA
clone size: NA
J gene: TRBJ2-7
CDR3 DNA: TGCGCCAGCAGCCAAGAATGGGGGGTTCTTTCCTACGAGCAGTACTTC
CDR3 protein: CASSQEWGVLSYEQYF

V gene: TRBV28
CDR3 length: 15
D gene: TRBD1
clone size: NA
J gene: TRBJ2-1
CDR3 DNA: TGTGCCAGCGGACTAAGGGACAGGGCATACAATGAGCAGTTCTTC
CDR3 protein: CASGLRDRAYNEQFF

V gene: TRBV29-1
CDR3 length: 14
D gene: NA
clone size: NA
J gene: TRBJ2-7
CDR3 DNA: TGCAGCGTTGAAAGTCCAGCGGGTCCTTACGAGCAGTACTTC
CDR3 protein: CSVESPAGPYEQYF

V gene: TRBV28
CDR3 length: 13
D gene: NA
clone size: NA
J gene: TRBJ1-1
CDR3 DNA: TGTGCCAGCAGTCCGCTCGGGACGGCTGAAGCTTTCTTT
CDR3 protein: CASSPLGTAEAFF

V gene: TRBV28
CDR3 length: 14
D gene: NA
clone size: NA
J gene: TRBJ2-5
CDR3 DNA: TGTGCCAGCAGTTTAACGACTAGCCAAGAGACCCAGTACTTC
CDR3 protein: CASSLTTSQETQYF

V gene: TRBV7-9
CDR3 length: 14
D gene: NA
clone size: once
J gene: TRBJ2-2
CDR3 DNA: TGTGCCAGCAGCTTTGGAGCGAACACCGGGGAGCTGTTTTTT
CDR3 protein: CASSFGANTGELFF

V gene: TRBV5-6
CDR3 length: 12
D gene: NA
clone size: NA
J gene: TRBJ2-7
CDR3 DNA: TGTGCCAGCAGCTTGAGGTCGTACGAGCAGTACTTC
CDR3 protein: CASSLRSYEQYF

V gene: TRBV19
CDR3 length: 15
D gene: TRBD1
clone size: NA
J gene: TRBJ2-7
CDR3 DNA: TGTGCCAGTAGTATAGCGGGGACAGATTTTTACGAGCAGTACTTC
CDR3 protein: CASSIAGTDFYEQYF

V gene: TRBV27
CDR3 length: 11
D gene: NA
clone size: few
J gene: TRBJ1-4
CDR3 DNA: TGTGCCAGCAGTTCTGACGAAAAACTGTTTTTT
CDR3 protein: CASSSDEKLFF

V gene: TRBV2
CDR3 length: 13
D gene: NA
clone size: once
J gene: TRBJ2-1
CDR3 DNA: TGTGCCAGCAGTGAAGATTATCGGGTTGAGCAGTTCTTC
CDR3 protein: CASSEDYRVEQFF

V gene: TRBV28
CDR3 length: 21
D gene: NA
clone size: NA
J gene: TRBJ1-2
CDR3 DNA: TGTGCCAGCAGTTTATTCGCCCCAGTCCGGATCGGGACCATAGCTAACTATGGCTACACCTTC
CDR3 protein: CASSLFAPVRIGTIANYGYTF

V gene: TRBV6-5
CDR3 length: 14
D gene: NA
clone size: NA
J gene: TRBJ2-2
CDR3 DNA: TGTGCCAGCAGTTACTCGCAAGGAACCGGGGAGCTGTTTTTT
CDR3 protein: CASSYSQGTGELFF

V gene: TRBV15
CDR3 length: 16
D gene: TRBD1
clone size: once
J gene: TRBJ2-7
CDR3 DNA: TGTGCCACCAGCCCGATAGGACAGGGTGGGTCATACGAGCAGTACTTC
CDR3 protein: CATSPIGQGGSYEQYF

V gene: TRBV9
CDR3 length: 15
D gene: TRBD1
clone size: NA
J gene: TRBJ1-2
CDR3 DNA: TGTGCCAGCAGCCGGGAGGGGGCGGTGGTCTATGGCTACACCTTC
CDR3 protein: CASSREGAVVYGYTF

V gene: TRBV4-3
CDR3 length: 13
D gene: NA
clone size: few
J gene: TRBJ2-1
CDR3 DNA: TGCGCCAGCAGCCTGGGGGGCTACAATGAGCAGTTCTTC
CDR3 protein: CASSLGGYNEQFF

V gene: TRBV6-5
CDR3 length: 15
D gene: NA
clone size: NA
J gene: TRBJ1-2
CDR3 DNA: TGTGCCAGCAGTTACGCTCCCGACACCCGCTATGGCTACACCTTC
CDR3 protein: CASSYAPDTRYGYTF

V gene: TRBV30
CDR3 length: 16
D gene: TRBD1
clone size: NA
J gene: TRBJ1-1
CDR3 DNA: TGTGCCTGGAGTGACCGGGACAGGGGGATCATCGCTGAAGCTTTCTTT
CDR3 protein: CAWSDRDRGIIAEAFF

V gene: TRBV6-1
CDR3 length: 12
D gene: NA
clone size: NA
J gene: TRBJ1-2
CDR3 DNA: TGTGCCACACCTTCAGGGGATCCTGGCTACACCTTC
CDR3 protein: CATPSGDPGYTF

V gene: TRBV6-5
CDR3 length: 15
D gene: NA
clone size: NA
J gene: TRBJ2-5
CDR3 DNA: TGTGCCAGCAGTTACGAAACAGGATACCAAGAGACCCAGTACTTC
CDR3 protein: CASSYETGYQETQYF

V gene: TRBV27
CDR3 length: 15
D gene: TRBD1
clone size: NA
J gene: TRBJ1-5
CDR3 DNA: TGTGCCAGCAGGAGTGACAGGGGCTTCAATCAGCCCCAGCATTTT
CDR3 protein: CASRSDRGFNQPQHF

V gene: TRBV28
CDR3 length: 14
D gene: TRBD1
clone size: NA
J gene: TRBJ2-7
CDR3 DNA: TGTGCCAGCAGATCAGGACAGGGAAGATACGAGCAGTACTTC
CDR3 protein: CASRSGQGRYEQYF

V gene: TRBV7-2
CDR3 length: 14
D gene: NA
clone size: NA
J gene: TRBJ2-3
CDR3 DNA: TGTGCCAGCAGCCCCCAACTATTGGCGGATACGCAGTATTTT
CDR3 protein: CASSPQLLADTQYF

V gene: TRBV27
CDR3 length: 15
D gene: NA
clone size: NA
J gene: TRBJ2-5
CDR3 DNA: TGTGCCAGCAGTTTATCGATACGGGTCCAAGAGACCCAGTACTTC
CDR3 protein: CASSLSIRVQETQYF

V gene: TRBV5-1
CDR3 length: 17
D gene: NA
clone size: NA
J gene: TRBJ2-5
CDR3 DNA: TGCGCCAGCAGCTGGACCCAGGGATCAGGGTACCAAGAGACCCAGTACTTC
CDR3 protein: CASSWTQGSGYQETQYF

V gene: TRBV5-6
CDR3 length: 14
D gene: TRBD1
clone size: NA
J gene: TRBJ1-1
CDR3 DNA: TGTGCCAGCAGCCCCGGACAGGGGGGAGTGAGGGCTTTCTTT
CDR3 protein: CASSPGQGGVRAFF

V gene: TRBV2
CDR3 length: 15
D gene: TRBD1
clone size: NA
J gene: TRBJ2-7
CDR3 DNA: TGTGCCAGCAGTGAATACAGGGGGCTAACCTACGAGCAGTACTTC
CDR3 protein: CASSEYRGLTYEQYF

V gene: TRBV28
CDR3 length: 14
D gene: TRBD1
clone size: NA
J gene: TRBJ1-1
CDR3 DNA: TGTGCCAGCAGTTTATACAGGGGGAGAACTGAAGCTTTCTTT
CDR3 protein: CASSLYRGRTEAFF

V gene: TRBV15
CDR3 length: 14
D gene: NA
clone size: NA
J gene: TRBJ2-5
CDR3 DNA: TGTGCCACCAGCACCGAAAACGCCCGGGAGACCCAGTACTTC
CDR3 protein: CATSTENARETQYF

V gene: TRBV9
CDR3 length: 11
D gene: NA
clone size: NA
J gene: TRBJ2-5
CDR3 DNA: TGTGCCAGCAGCGCCGGCCAGGCCCAGTACTTC
CDR3 protein: CASSAGQAQYF

V gene: TRBV27
CDR3 length: 15
D gene: NA
clone size: NA
J gene: TRBJ2-1
CDR3 DNA: TGTGCCAGCAGTTTAGGGGCAGTAAAATACAATGAGCAGTTCTTC
CDR3 protein: CASSLGAVKYNEQFF

V gene: TRBV27
CDR3 length: 16
D gene: NA
clone size: NA
J gene: TRBJ1-5
CDR3 DNA: TGTGCCAGCAGTTTAGGGTTTGGCTTGGGCAATCAGCCCCAGCATTTT
CDR3 protein: CASSLGFGLGNQPQHF

V gene: TRBV6-6
CDR3 length: 16
D gene: TRBD2
clone size: NA
J gene: TRBJ2-1
CDR3 DNA: TGTGCCAGCAGTTTCCTGCGGGAGCGGGGTTACAATGAGCAGTTCTTC
CDR3 protein: CASSFLRERGYNEQFF